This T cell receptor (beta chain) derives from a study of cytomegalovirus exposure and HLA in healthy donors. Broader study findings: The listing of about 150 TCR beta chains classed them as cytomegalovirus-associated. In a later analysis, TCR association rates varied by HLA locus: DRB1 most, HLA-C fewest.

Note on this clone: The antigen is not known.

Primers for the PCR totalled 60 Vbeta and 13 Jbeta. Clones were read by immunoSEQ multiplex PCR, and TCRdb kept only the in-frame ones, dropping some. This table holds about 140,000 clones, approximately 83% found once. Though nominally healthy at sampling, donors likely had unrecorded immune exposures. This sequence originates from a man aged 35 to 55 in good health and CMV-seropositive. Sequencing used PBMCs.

CDR3 DNA: TGTGCCAGCAGTCGCCTGGGAGGACAGGGGGCGAGCTACGAGCAGTACTTC. This codes for CASSRLGGQGASYEQYF. The rearrangement uses TRBV27 and TRBJ2-7, with TRBD1 matching over 11 bases. V gave up 5 bases and J gave up 3 bases; unmatched junction bases: 12. The CDR3 sequence is 17 residues long. Germline V CDR1 and CDR2: MNHEY, SMNVEV (reference sequence).